Listed below are T cell receptor beta chains from one sample, sequenced in a study of blood T cell repertoires in COVID-19. Clones were read by immunoSEQ multiplex PCR, and TCRdb kept only the in-frame ones, dropping some. The table lists some 330,000 clones, more than 85% of them singletons, with 18% in the top ten. Sample: PBMCs or T cells enriched from blood (not recorded which). These receptors came from a woman in her 30s who had recovered from COVID-19. Both conserved end residues are part of each CDR3. Fields, in order: J gene, CDR3 length, D gene, V gene, clone size, CDR3 DNA, CDR3 protein. A D gene is named only where the DNA matches it firmly. Rows give clone size only sometimes, using once, few, many, or a class for an expanded clone.

TRBJ2-2,15,-,TRBV24-1,-,TGTGCCACCAGGGGGTCGGGACAAAGTTCCGGGGAGCTGTTTTTT,CATRGSGQSSGELFF
TRBJ1-4,15,-,TRBV9,-,TGTGCCAGCAGCGTAGGTGGGGGCACTAATGAAAAACTGTTTTTT,CASSVGGGTNEKLFF
TRBJ2-3,14,-,TRBV5-4,-,TGTGCCAGCAGCTTGGGCGCGGTTCCAGATACGCAGTATTTT,CASSLGAVPDTQYF
TRBJ1-2,11,TRBD1,TRBV6-4,-,TGTGCCCGTAGGACAGGTTATGGCTACACCTTC,CARRTGYGYTF
TRBJ1-2,11,-,TRBV6-2/TRBV6-3,-,TGTGCCAGCAGCACGGACTATGGCTACACCTTC,CASSTDYGYTF
TRBJ1-5,15,-,TRBV4-1,-,TGCGCCAGCAGCCAAGCAACAGGGAAACGTCAGCCCCAGCATTTT,CASSQATGKRQPQHF
TRBJ2-3,18,TRBD2,TRBV5-4,-,TGTGCCAGCAGCTTGGCGGGGGGGCTGCTAGCGGGGACAGATACGCAGTATTTT,CASSLAGGLLAGTDTQYF
TRBJ1-2,13,-,TRBV27,-,TGTGCCAGCAGTTTATCGGCTTTAATAGGCTACACCTTC,CASSLSALIGYTF
TRBJ2-2,16,TRBD2,TRBV7-2,-,TGTGCCAGCAGCTCCCCCGGCGCGGGGGGCACCGGGGAGCTGTTTTTT,CASSSPGAGGTGELFF
TRBJ2-1,15,TRBD2,TRBV5-6,once,TGTGCCAGCAGCGTTAGCGGGAGGGGAAACAATGAGCAGTTCTTC,CASSVSGRGNNEQFF
TRBJ1-2,15,TRBD1,TRBV5-1,-,TGCGCCAGCAGCCCCTGGGACAGGGGCTATAATGGCTACACCTTC,CASSPWDRGYNGYTF
TRBJ2-7,12,-,TRBV7-8,-,TGTGCCAGCAGCCCAGACTCATTGGGGCAGTACTTC,CASSPDSLGQYF
TRBJ2-7,13,TRBD1,TRBV19,-,TGTGCCAGTAGTCAGGACAGGGGATACGAGCAGTACTTC,CASSQDRGYEQYF
TRBJ2-1,13,-,TRBV6-5,once,TGTGCCAGCAGTCCAGGGGTTCACAATGAGCAGTTCTTC,CASSPGVHNEQFF
TRBJ2-2,16,TRBD2,TRBV5-6,-,TGTGCCAGCAGCTTGTCGGGGGGGGGCATCCCCGGGGAGCTGTTTTTT,CASSLSGGGIPGELFF
TRBJ2-7,14,-,TRBV3-1/TRBV3-2,-,TGTGCCAGCAGCCCAGCAGGTGGGGCGAGGGAGCAGTACTTC,CASSPAGGAREQYF
TRBJ2-1,14,-,TRBV7-2,once,TGTGCCAGCAGCCACAGACAGGAGCGGAATGAGCAGTTCTTC,CASSHRQERNEQFF
TRBJ1-4,14,-,TRBV28,-,TGTGCCAGCAGTTTAGCGGGACCTAATGAAAAACTGTTTTTT,CASSLAGPNEKLFF
TRBJ2-1,16,-,TRBV6-1,-,TGTGCCAGCAGTGAAAACCCGGACAGCTCCTACAATGAGCAGTTCTTC,CASSENPDSSYNEQFF
TRBJ2-2,16,TRBD2,TRBV5-4,-,TGTGCCAGCAGCGGGACTAGCGGGAGCGGAACCGGGGAGCTGTTTTTT,CASSGTSGSGTGELFF
TRBJ1-5,13,-,TRBV6-5,-,TGTGCCAGCGGTAAGGCCGCGGGGCAGCCCCAGCATTTT,CASGKAAGQPQHF
TRBJ2-7,15,TRBD1,TRBV11-1,-,TGTGCCAGCAGCTTAGAATTGGGACAGTTCTACGAGCAGTACTTC,CASSLELGQFYEQYF
TRBJ2-7,15,TRBD2,TRBV11-1,once,TGTGCCAGCGTCCTCGATCTAGCGGGGTACGGCGAGCAGTACTTC,CASVLDLAGYGEQYF
TRBJ2-7,15,TRBD1,TRBV28,-,TGTGCCAGCAGTTTATGGGGGACAGGCTTGGGAGAGCAGTACTTC,CASSLWGTGLGEQYF
TRBJ1-1,11,-,TRBV6-5,-,TGTGCCAGCGAGGGGAACACTGAAGCTTTCTTT,CASEGNTEAFF
TRBJ1-4,18,-,TRBV15,-,TGTGCCACCAGCAGAGGAAAGGGAGGGAAAGAAACTAATGAAAAACTGTTTTTT,CATSRGKGGKETNEKLFF
TRBJ2-7,15,TRBD2,TRBV5-4,-,TGTGCCAGCAGCCTACCCAGCGGGGGCCCTTACGAGCAGTACTTC,CASSLPSGGPYEQYF
TRBJ2-7,12,-,TRBV4-1,-,TGCGCCAGCAGCCGAGGGAGAGGCGAGCAGTACTTC,CASSRGRGEQYF
TRBJ1-4,19,TRBD1,TRBV15,-,TGTGCCACCAGCTTGGACAGGCTCACTATCCTTGCAACTAATGAAAAACTGTTTTTT,CATSLDRLTILATNEKLFF
TRBJ1-4,16,TRBD1,TRBV14,-,TGTGCCAGCAGCCAGCTAAGTTGGACAGGGTATGAAAAACTGTTTTTT,CASSQLSWTGYEKLFF
TRBJ2-5,14,TRBD1,TRBV18,-,TGTGCCAGCTCACCATCGACAGGGTTTGAGACCCAGTACTTC,CASSPSTGFETQYF
TRBJ2-7,14,TRBD2,TRBV7-2,-,TGTGCCAGCAGCTTAGCGGGAGGGCCAGAGGAGCAGTACTTC,CASSLAGGPEEQYF
TRBJ2-6,18,TRBD2,TRBV7-2,-,TGTGCCAGCAGCTTAGCAACCGGGACTAGAGCCTGGGCCAACGTCCTGACTTTC,CASSLATGTRAWANVLTF
TRBJ1-1,15,TRBD1,TRBV7-3,once,TGTGCCAGCAGCATGACAGGGGGCCTGAACACTGAAGCTTTCTTT,CASSMTGGLNTEAFF
TRBJ2-1,15,TRBD1,TRBV6-2/TRBV6-3,-,TGTGCCAGCAGTCAGACCGGGACAGGGTTTCATGAGCAGTTCTTC,CASSQTGTGFHEQFF